Following are 15 T cell receptor beta chains from one sample sequenced in a study of post-analysis software for immune sequencing data. No antigen is known for these receptors. Findings and limits, study-wide: Five TRBV segments occurring more often in patients than controls included TRBV5-6, TRBV5-1 and TRBV20-1.

Researchers reported that TCR beta cDNA libraries carried unique molecular identifiers. TCRdb used MiXCR to reprocess the PCR reads, holding one entry per CDR3 protein. The sample yields approximately 690,000 distinct CDR3 sequences, about 60% seen once. The source material was blood. The receptors come from a girl aged 2 to 10 with multiple sclerosis.

V usage is TRBV12-3 or TRBV12-4 and J usage is TRBJ1-2; D remains unclear. The CDR3 has 13 residues. V lost 1 base to trimming and J lost 4 bases, with 7 bases between them. The CDR3 sequence is CASSLVGAYGYTF. Written as DNA, the CDR3 is TGTGCCAGCAGTTTAGTGGGCGCCTATGGCTACACCTTC.

The V call is TRBV6-2 or TRBV6-3, the J call TRBJ2-7; D is uncertain. Germline V gene lookup returns CDR1 MNHEY and CDR2 SVGEGT. The V gene lost 2 bases and the J gene lost 3 bases, with 5 bases spanning the gap. This CDR3 region has 12 residues. CDR3 amino acids: CASSYADYEQYF. The CDR3, as DNA: TGTGCCAGCAGTTACGCAGACTACGAGCAGTACTTC.

This chain joins TRBV6-5 and TRBJ2-5; the D is unclear. The germline gives CDR1 MNHEY, CDR2 SVGAGI. The CDR3 totals 14 residues. The ends were cut back, 0 bases at V and 1 base at J, with 6 bases in the middle. Here the CDR3 reads CASSYSSSQETQYF. The DNA of the CDR3 is TGTGCCAGCAGTTACTCCTCGAGCCAAGAGACCCAGTACTTC.

CDR3 DNA: TGTGCCAGCGCAGAACAGGGTACAGATACGCAGTATTTT. It translates to CASAEQGTDTQYF. The chain carries TRBV11-2 and TRBJ2-3, with D perhaps TRBD1 (6 bases). CDR3 size: 13 residues. V lost 8 bases and J 3 bases, leaving 12 bases between the germline ends. Germline V CDR1 and CDR2: SGHAT, FQNNGV.

The rearrangement joins TRBV6-6 to TRBJ1-1; D remains ambiguous. The CDR3 runs 12 residues. V was pared by 8 bases and J by 3 bases, with 10 bases between. Germline assignment: CDR1 MNHNY and CDR2 SVGAGI (reference sequence). CDR3 protein: CASGRRDTEAFF. CDR3 in DNA: TGTGCCAGCGGAAGACGGGACACTGAAGCTTTCTTT.

A few counts support this clonotype. This chain joins TRBV18 and TRBJ2-7; possible D gene TRBD1, 6 bases. This CDR3 is 15 amino acids long. The V end was cut by 4 bases, the J end by 0 bases, with 13 bases between. Germline-derived CDR1 and CDR2 are KGHSH and LQKENI. The CDR3 nucleotides read TGTGCCAGCTCACTACGCAGGGGATTCTCCTACGAGCAGTACTTC. Translating gives CASSLRRGFSYEQYF.

The chain recombines TRBV7-9 with TRBJ2-3; weak D call: TRBD1 (6 bases). Trimming took off 1 base at V and 4 bases at J, with 12 bases between the two ends. There are 15 residues in the CDR3. Germline values: CDR1 SEHNR, CDR2 FQNEAQ (reference sequence). The chain's CDR3 is CASSLVQGRADTQYF. The CDR3 nucleotides read TGTGCCAGCAGCTTAGTACAGGGAAGGGCAGATACGCAGTATTTT.

A single count supports this clonotype. V is TRBV9 and J is TRBJ2-4, with 11 nucleotides matching TRBD2. The tail of the sequence fits TRBJ2-7 better, so the J call may be wrong. The germline gives CDR1 SGDLS, CDR2 YYNGEE. CDR3 length: 16 amino acids. CDR3 bases: TGTGCCAGCAGCGTATCCACTAGCGGGAGTGGCTACGAGCAGTACTTC. Protein: CASSVSTSGSGYEQYF.

J is TRBJ2-1 and V is TRBV12-3 or TRBV12-4, with no clear D. V lost 7 bases and J 5 bases, leaving 3 bases between the germline ends. The CDR3 is made up of 10 amino acids. The CDR3 coding sequence is TGTGCCAGCAAGAACAATGAGCAGTTCTTC. It encodes CASKNNEQFF.

The chain employs TRBV9 and TRBJ2-4; D may be TRBD2 (6 bases). CDR3 length: 15 amino acids. Germline assignment: CDR1 SGDLS and CDR2 YYNGEE. The V end lost 0 bases, the J end lost 5 bases, and 12 bases lay between the germline ends. The CDR3 here is CASSVDSGRENIQYF. DNA for the CDR3: TGTGCCAGCAGCGTAGACAGCGGGCGCGAAAACATTCAGTACTTC. Together with reference TRBV9 and TRBJ2-4, the CDR3 gives the full variable domain: DSGVTQTPKHLITATGQRVTLRCSPRSGDLSVYWYQQSLDQGLQFLIQYYNGEERAKGNILERFSAQQFPDLHSELNLSSLELGDSALYFCASSVDSGRENIQYFGAGTRLSVL.

The V and J genes are TRBV7-9 and TRBJ2-7, with 8 nucleotides matching TRBD1. CDR1 is SEHNR and CDR2 is FQNEAQ in the germline V gene (reference sequence). CDR3 length equals 14 residues. V lost 4 bases, J lost 6 bases, and 8 bases stayed unmatched. CDR3 DNA: TGTGCCAGCAGCTGGACAGGGCCCAGGGTCGAGCAGTACTTC. It encodes CASSWTGPRVEQYF.

V is TRBV7-9 and J is TRBJ2-6, with D possibly called TRBD1 or TRBD2 (6 bases each). Germline V gene lookup returns CDR1 SEHNR and CDR2 FQNEAQ (reference sequence). Trimming took off 5 bases at V and 4 bases at J, with 12 bases between the two ends. The CDR3 has 15 amino acids. CDR3 in amino acids: CASSHRGLGANVLTF. In DNA form, the CDR3 reads TGTGCCAGCAGCCATCGGGGGCTCGGGGCCAACGTCCTGACTTTC.

This chain uses TRBV10-2 with TRBJ2-7; 12 nucleotides match TRBD1. The CDR3 runs 16 residues. The germline gives CDR1 WSHSY, CDR2 SAAADI. After removal of 2 bases from V and 1 base from J, the junction contained 3 bases not matched to a gene. CDR3 sequence: CASSEGTGGASYEQYF. CDR3 sequence (DNA): TGCGCCAGCAGTGAGGGGACAGGGGGCGCATCCTACGAGCAGTACTTC.

This chain uses TRBV29-1 with TRBJ2-3; 7 positions match TRBD2. The CDR3 covers 14 residues. The germline V gene has CDR1 SQVTM and CDR2 ANQGSEA. V trimming: 4 bases; J trimming: 2 bases; junction bases outside the gene matches: 6. As DNA, the CDR3 is TGCAGCGTTGGGAGAGGGAGGGCCACAGATACGCAGTATTTT. As protein: CSVGRGRATDTQYF.

The chain uses TRBV13 and TRBJ2-7; 8 nucleotides agree with TRBD2. Looked up from germline, CDR1 is PRHDT and CDR2 is FYEKMQ (reference sequence). CDR3 length equals 16 residues. V lost 2 bases, J lost 3 bases, and 9 bases stayed unmatched. The CDR3 sequence is CASSLSSGISLYEQYF. CDR3 DNA sequence: TGTGCCAGCAGCTTAAGTAGCGGGATTTCTCTCTACGAGCAGTACTTC.